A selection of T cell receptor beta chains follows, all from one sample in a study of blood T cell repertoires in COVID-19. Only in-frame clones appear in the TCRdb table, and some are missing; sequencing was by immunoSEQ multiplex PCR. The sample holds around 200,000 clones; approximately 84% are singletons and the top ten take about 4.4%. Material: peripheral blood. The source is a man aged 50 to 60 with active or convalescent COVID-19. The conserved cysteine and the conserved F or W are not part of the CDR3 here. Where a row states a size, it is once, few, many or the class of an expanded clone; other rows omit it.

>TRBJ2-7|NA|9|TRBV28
ASNQQYEQY
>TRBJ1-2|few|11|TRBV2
ASRQGSNYGYT
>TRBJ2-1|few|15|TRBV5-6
ASSNSLAGLSYNEQF
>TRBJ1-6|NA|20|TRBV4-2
ASSQRPGTAGEANSYNSPLH
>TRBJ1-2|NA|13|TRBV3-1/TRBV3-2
ASSQGAGANYGYT
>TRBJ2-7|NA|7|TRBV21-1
ASPPLQY
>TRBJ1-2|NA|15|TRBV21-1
ASPKGVQGMLNYGYT
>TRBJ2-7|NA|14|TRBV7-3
ASSLKLAGGPYEQY
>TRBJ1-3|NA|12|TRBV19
ASSMLQAGNTIY
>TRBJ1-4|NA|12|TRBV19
ASSIKRKSEKLF
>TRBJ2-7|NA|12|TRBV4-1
ASSQESTAYEQY
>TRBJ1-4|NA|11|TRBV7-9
ASSPRQLEKLF
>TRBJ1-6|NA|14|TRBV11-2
ASSSPGGAYNSPLH
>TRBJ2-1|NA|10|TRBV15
ATSRVFDEQF
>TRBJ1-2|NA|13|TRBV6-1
ASSEARRGSYGYT
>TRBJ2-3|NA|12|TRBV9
ASSVVPGTDTQY
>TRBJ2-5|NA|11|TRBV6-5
ASSYTGQETQY
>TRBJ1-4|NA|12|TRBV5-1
ASSLARGDEKLF
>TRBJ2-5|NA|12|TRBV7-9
ASSPDRGLETQY
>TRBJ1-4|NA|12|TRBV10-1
ASTIGQGCEKLF
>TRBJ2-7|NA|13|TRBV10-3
AIRTGTESSYEQY
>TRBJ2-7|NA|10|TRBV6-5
ASRTEIYEQY
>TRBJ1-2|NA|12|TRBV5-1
ASSRDSSNYGYT
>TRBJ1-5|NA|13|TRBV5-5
ASSLEFSLGQPQH
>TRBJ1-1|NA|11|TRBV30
AWSVNTQTEAF
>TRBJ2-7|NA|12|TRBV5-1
ASSPQGSSYEQY
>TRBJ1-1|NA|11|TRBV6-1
ASSDRGKTEAF
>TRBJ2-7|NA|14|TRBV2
ASSEALWASGGEQY
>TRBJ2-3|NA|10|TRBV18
ASSLSTDTQY
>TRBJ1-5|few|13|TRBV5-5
ASSRTGDSNQPQH
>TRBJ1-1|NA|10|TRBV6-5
ASRWGDTEAF
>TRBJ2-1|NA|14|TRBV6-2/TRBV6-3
ASSYPGQGAGNEQF
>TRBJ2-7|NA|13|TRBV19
ASSPGLLPPYEQY
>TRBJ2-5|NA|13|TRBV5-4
ASSLATGGVETQY
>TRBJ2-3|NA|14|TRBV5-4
ASRSGLAGMTDTQY
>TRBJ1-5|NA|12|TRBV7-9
ASSLTGVNQPQH
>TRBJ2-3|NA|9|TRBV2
ASTILDTQY
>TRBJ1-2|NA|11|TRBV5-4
ASSLVTSYGYT
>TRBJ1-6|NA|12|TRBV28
ASSLDRGDSPLH
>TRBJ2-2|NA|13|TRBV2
ASSRAGGNTGELF
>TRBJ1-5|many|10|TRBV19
AAGGSNQPQH
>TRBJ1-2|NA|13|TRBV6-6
ASSYLERRHYGYT
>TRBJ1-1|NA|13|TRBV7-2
ASSLGRTVWTEAF
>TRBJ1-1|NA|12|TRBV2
ASSLESQASEAF
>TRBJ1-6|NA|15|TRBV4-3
ASSQDRGVGSNSPLH
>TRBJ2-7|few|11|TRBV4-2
ASSHTSAYEQY
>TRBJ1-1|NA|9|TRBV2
ASRGQIEAF
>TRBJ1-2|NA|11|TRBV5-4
ASSPPGAKGYT
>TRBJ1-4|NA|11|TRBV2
ASSAAGREKLF
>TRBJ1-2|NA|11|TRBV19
ASSISVNYGYT
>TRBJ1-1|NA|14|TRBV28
ASSYPTGQMNTEAF
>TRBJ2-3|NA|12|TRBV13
ASSFRTSADTQY